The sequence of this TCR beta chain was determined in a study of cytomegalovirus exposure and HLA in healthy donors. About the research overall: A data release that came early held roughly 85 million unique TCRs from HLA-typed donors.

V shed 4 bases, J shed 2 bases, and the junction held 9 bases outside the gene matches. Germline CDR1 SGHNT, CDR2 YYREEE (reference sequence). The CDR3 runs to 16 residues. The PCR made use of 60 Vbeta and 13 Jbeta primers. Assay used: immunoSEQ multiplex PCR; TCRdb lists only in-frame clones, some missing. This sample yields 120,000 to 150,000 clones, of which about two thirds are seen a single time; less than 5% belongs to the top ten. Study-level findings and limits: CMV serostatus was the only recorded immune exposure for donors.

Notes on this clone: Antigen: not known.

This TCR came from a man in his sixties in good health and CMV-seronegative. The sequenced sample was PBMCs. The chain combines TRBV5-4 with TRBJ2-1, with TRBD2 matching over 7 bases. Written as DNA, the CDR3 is TGTGCCAGCAGCCCTGGGGGGGGTGGAGCCTACAATGAGCAGTTCTTC. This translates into CASSPGGGGAYNEQFF.